The present T cell receptor (beta chain) was sequenced within a study of T cells in Graves' hyperthyroidism and ophthalmopathy. The TCR beta CDR3 regions underwent amplification using RNA transcripts as the source. HTBI primers were used for first-round RT-PCR of the TCR CDR3. TCRdb itself ran the multiplex PCR reads through MiXCR, one entry per CDR3 protein. The sample lists 650,000 to 850,000 distinct CDR3 sequences; over 15% were seen once. The hyperthyroidism was newly diagnosed and had lasted under 2 months; the patients were aged 18 to 65. Clinical symptoms, serum thyroxine and TRAb, thyroid ultrasound and orbital computed tomography together formed the diagnostic basis. Study-wide results and caveats: Ophthalmopathy stood apart from stable hyperthyroidism in a 13 V-J model.

The CDR3 sequence is 13 residues long. Trimming took 1 base from V and 9 from J, leaving 10 bases between them. Germline CDR1 reads SGHDN; CDR2 reads FVKESK. The table lists this clonotype with many counts. Its antigen is as yet unknown. This chain uses TRBV14 with TRBJ2-1; D is unclear. The sample taken for sequencing was blood. This receptor was taken from a woman between 45 and 65 years old with Graves' hyperthyroidism that later progressed to Graves' ophthalmopathy. CDR3 region: CASSQGEVAEQFF. DNA of the CDR3: TGTGCCAGCAGCCAAGGGGAAGTGGCTGAGCAGTTCTTC. Full variable domain (missing parts from reference TRBV14 and TRBJ2-1): EAGVTQFPSHSVIEKGQTVTLRCDPISGHDNLYWYRRVMGKEIKFLLHFVKESKQDESGMPNNRFLAERTGGTYSTLKVQPAELEDSGVYFCASSQGEVAEQFFGPGTRLTVL.